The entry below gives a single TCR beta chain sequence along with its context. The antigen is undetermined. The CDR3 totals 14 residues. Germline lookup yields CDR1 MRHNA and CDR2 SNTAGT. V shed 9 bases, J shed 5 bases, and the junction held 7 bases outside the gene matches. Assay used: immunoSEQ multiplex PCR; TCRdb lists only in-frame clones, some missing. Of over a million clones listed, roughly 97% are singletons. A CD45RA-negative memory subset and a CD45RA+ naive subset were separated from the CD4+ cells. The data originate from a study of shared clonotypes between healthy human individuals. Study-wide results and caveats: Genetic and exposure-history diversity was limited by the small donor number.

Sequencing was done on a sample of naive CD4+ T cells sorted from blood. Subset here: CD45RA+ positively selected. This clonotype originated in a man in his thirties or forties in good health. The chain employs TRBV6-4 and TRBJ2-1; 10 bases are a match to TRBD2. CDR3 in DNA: TGTGCCAGAAACCTTCTAGCGGGAGACAATGAGCAGTTCTTC. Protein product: CARNLLAGDNEQFF.